What follows describes a single T cell receptor (beta chain). Its antigen is unidentified. The source of the sample is a study of T cells in Graves' hyperthyroidism and ophthalmopathy. Whole-study findings and limits: Most clonotypes expanded in thyroid above 0.001 were likewise present in blood.

Amplification of TCR beta CDR3 regions used RNA as the template. The HTBI primer set was used in a first-round RT-PCR of the TCR CDR3. TCRdb redid the calling of the multiplex PCR reads with MiXCR, one entry per CDR3 protein. The repertoire holds around 300,000 distinct CDR3 sequences, with approximately 20% as singletons. Trimming took 3 bases from V and 1 from J; bases not matched to a gene: 8. Germline-derived CDR1 and CDR2 are SGDLS and YYNGEE. The CDR3 covers 16 residues. Uncontrolled infection, other autoimmune disease, pregnancy or lactation led to exclusion. Clinical symptoms, serum thyroxine and TRAb, thyroid ultrasound and orbital computed tomography together formed the diagnostic basis.

The gene calls are TRBV9 and TRBJ1-1; 8 nucleotides agree with TRBD1. The sequencing sample was made of blood. The TCR originated in a man in his thirties or forties with Graves' ophthalmopathy. CDR3 protein: CASSEHPDRENTEAFF. The CDR3, as DNA: TGTGCCAGCAGCGAACACCCGGACAGGGAGAACACTGAAGCTTTCTTT.